This record covers a single T cell receptor beta chain. Attachment of unique molecular identifiers was made to individual cDNA molecules. A single record per CDR3 protein comes from TCRdb applying MiXCR to the 5' RACE reads. The sample comprises tens of thousands of distinct CDR3 sequences, around 8% of which are singletons, and around 4.2% rests with the top ten. Germline V gene sequence: CDR1 SGHRS, CDR2 YFSETQ. The V and J ends lost 4 bases and 4 bases respectively, with 3 bases between them. CDR3 length equals 10 residues. This specimen comes from a study of early T cells in non-severe SARS-CoV-2 infection. Overall study: The sequenced material was bulk RNA from unsorted whole blood, and its chains were unpaired.

The sequencing sample was made of whole blood. This clonotype was sampled from an adult who was a healthcare worker with PCR-confirmed SARS-CoV-2 infection or an uninfected control (not recorded which). This chain connects TRBV5-1 to TRBJ2-7; D not certain. The CDR3 loop is CASSTYEQYF. The CDR3 bases are TGCGCCAGCAGCACGTACGAGCAGTACTTC.